Below are 16 T cell receptor beta chains sequenced from a single sample in a study of T cells in localized non-small cell lung cancer. TCRdb's table, derived via immunoSEQ multiplex PCR, lists solely in-frame clones and lacks some. Of more than 25,000 clones in the sample, 75% to 90% are singletons; the top ten hold roughly 4.5%. The sample in question was peripheral blood, obtained before any cancer treatment. Receptors originate from a woman aged 35 to 69 with stage I lung adenocarcinoma.

J is TRBJ2-1 and V is TRBV4-2; D may be TRBD2 (6 bases). V lost 0 bases and J 5 bases, leaving 8 bases between the germline ends. This CDR3 has 14 amino acids. From germline, CDR1 is LGHNA and CDR2 YNFKEQ. DNA for the CDR3: TGTGCCAGCAGCCAAGATAGGACTAACAATGAGCAGTTCTTC. It codes for CASSQDRTNNEQFF.

CDR3 residues: CASSLSSGVAYEQYF. The CDR3 bases are TGTGCCAGCAGCCTTTCTTCAGGGGTCGCCTACGAGCAGTACTTC. The chain uses TRBV14 and TRBJ2-7; maybe TRBD1 (6 bases). V shed 4 bases and J shed 2 bases, with 15 bases lying between them. CDR3 length: 15 amino acids. CDR1 and CDR2 (germline): SGHDN, FVKESK.

The chain combines TRBV19 with TRBJ2-5; D possibly corresponds to TRBD1 (6 bases). Germline V gene data show CDR1 as LNHDA and CDR2 as SQIVND (reference sequence). There are 14 residues in the CDR3. Trimming left V 6 bases short and J 3 bases short, with 14 bases between. The CDR3 DNA sequence: TGTGCCAGTAGCTCCAGGGGAACAGAAGAGACCCAGTACTTC. Translating it yields CASSSRGTEETQYF.

The rearrangement joins TRBV7-2 to TRBJ1-5; D not certain. The V end lost 0 bases, the J end lost 7 bases, and 7 bases lay between the germline ends. This CDR3 spans 13 amino acids. Germline V lookup: CDR1 SGHTA, CDR2 FQGNSA. As DNA, the CDR3 is TGTGCCAGCAGCTTAGCCGACGGGCAGCCCCAGCATTTT. Translation: CASSLADGQPQHF.

The chain recombines TRBV15 with TRBJ2-5; D uncertain. Trimming pared 1 base from V and 4 bases from J, leaving 10 bases between. Per the germline V gene, CDR1 is LNHNV and CDR2 is YYDKDF (reference sequence). CDR3 size: 14 residues. CDR3 sequence reads: CATSRAKGGETQYF. In DNA, the CDR3 is TGTGCCACCAGCAGAGCCAAGGGTGGAGAGACCCAGTACTTC. Filled out from reference TRBV15 and TRBJ2-5, the complete variable domain reads DAMVIQNPRYQVTQFGKPVTLSCSQTLNHNVMYWYQQKSSQAPKLLFHYYDKDFNNEADTPDNFQSRRPNTSFCFLDIRSPGLGDTAMYLCATSRAKGGETQYFGPGTRLLVL.

The chain joins TRBV6-6 to TRBJ1-2, with D possibly being TRBD1 (6 bases). Germline values: CDR1 MNHNY, CDR2 SVGAGI (reference sequence). There are 15 residues in the CDR3. The ends were cut back, 0 bases at V and 4 bases at J, with 12 bases in the middle. This CDR3 reads CASSYSPDRSYGYTF. CDR3 DNA: TGTGCCAGCAGTTACTCACCCGACAGGAGCTATGGCTACACCTTC.

This chain uses TRBV4-3 with TRBJ2-3; 8 bases fit TRBD2. CDR3 length equals 17 residues. The V gene end was trimmed by 0 bases and the J gene end by 2 bases; junction bases not matched to a gene: 7. Germline V gives CDR1 LGHNA, CDR2 YSLEER. The DNA of the CDR3 is TGCGCCAGCAGCCAAGATCGGATAGCGGGGATCACAGATACGCAGTATTTT. Amino acids: CASSQDRIAGITDTQYF.

The chain joins TRBV5-6 to TRBJ2-7; a possible D gene is TRBD2 (6 bases). The length of the CDR3 is 13 residues. CDR1 SGHDT and CDR2 YYEEEE come from the germline V gene. Trimming took off 9 bases at V and 7 bases at J, with 20 bases between the two ends. This chain's CDR3 is CATRGASAGEQYF. The DNA for the CDR3 is TGTGCCACCCGAGGGGCCTCAGCGGGTGAGCAGTACTTC.

V and J are TRBV7-2 and TRBJ1-5, with unresolved D. The CDR3 spans 14 residues. V gave up 5 bases and J gave up 4 bases, with 12 bases separating them. Germline V lookup: CDR1 SGHTA, CDR2 FQGNSA. CDR3 bases: TGTGCCAGCAGCCCGGGCCTTCAGAATCAGCCCCAGCATTTT. This translates into CASSPGLQNQPQHF.

The chain recombines TRBV5-6 with TRBJ1-3; D unclear. Trimming shortened V by 3 bases and J by 6 bases, and 16 bases separated the two germline ends. The CDR3 runs to 15 residues. From germline, CDR1 is SGHDT and CDR2 YYEEEE. CDR3 sequence: CASSSKATTVNTIYF. Here the CDR3 DNA reads TGTGCCAGCAGCTCCAAAGCCACCACCGTAAACACCATATATTTT.

In nucleotides, the CDR3 is TGTGCCAGTAGTATTAGTAGCGGGGGGCCGAGCTCCTACAATGAGCAGTTCTTC. This gives the protein CASSISSGGPSSYNEQFF. The chain links TRBV19 to TRBJ2-1; 10 bases fit TRBD2. V was clipped by 3 bases and J by 0 bases; unmatched bases: 8. This CDR3 region has 18 residues. Germline V CDR1 and CDR2: LNHDA, SQIVND (reference sequence).

This sequence joins TRBV30 and TRBJ2-1; 10 nucleotides match TRBD1. With 4 bases clipped from V and 4 bases from J, the junction kept 7 bases outside the gene matches. Germline V gene data show CDR1 as GTSNPN and CDR2 as SVGIG (reference sequence). The CDR3 has 15 residues. The CDR3 bases are TGTGCCTGGAAATTGGGACAGGGGTTTTACAATGAGCAGTTCTTC. It is translated as CAWKLGQGFYNEQFF.

This clone appeared a single time. V usage is TRBV5-6 and J usage is TRBJ2-7; D not certain. The ends were cut back, 0 bases at V and 3 bases at J, with 13 bases in the middle. The CDR3 runs 15 residues. CDR1 SGHDT and CDR2 YYEEEE come from the germline V gene. DNA for the CDR3: TGTGCCAGCAGCTTGGCCGTGAGACGGAGCTACGAGCAGTACTTC. Translation gives CASSLAVRRSYEQYF.

This clone was detected only a few times. This chain connects TRBV6-1 to TRBJ1-6, with D unresolved. The CDR3 loop spans 15 amino acids. Germline assignment: CDR1 MNHNS and CDR2 SASEGT. Deletions cut 4 bases from V and 7 bases from J, with 14 bases between. This CDR3 reads CASSGEMSLNSPLHF. The CDR3 DNA is TGTGCCAGCAGTGGTGAGATGTCCCTAAATTCACCCCTCCACTTT.

This clone was recorded a few times. The genes are TRBV29-1 and TRBJ1-1, with D uncertain. The V gene's germline CDR1 is SQVTM and CDR2 ANQGSEA. The CDR3 is made up of 12 amino acids. V was shortened by 7 bases and J by 1 base, with 10 bases between the two germline ends. Written as DNA, the CDR3 is TGCAGCGCGCAACATACGAACACTGAAGCTTTCTTT. This codes for CSAQHTNTEAFF.

The chain combines TRBV30 with TRBJ2-1; 7 bases match TRBD1. This CDR3 contains 14 residues. Trimming at V came to 4 bases and at J to 3 bases, leaving 6 bases not matched to a gene. Germline V CDR1 and CDR2: GTSNPN, SVGIG (reference sequence). CDR3 nucleotide sequence: TGTGCCTGGAACAGGGGCTCTATCTACAATGAGCAGTTCTTC. Its protein product is CAWNRGSIYNEQFF.